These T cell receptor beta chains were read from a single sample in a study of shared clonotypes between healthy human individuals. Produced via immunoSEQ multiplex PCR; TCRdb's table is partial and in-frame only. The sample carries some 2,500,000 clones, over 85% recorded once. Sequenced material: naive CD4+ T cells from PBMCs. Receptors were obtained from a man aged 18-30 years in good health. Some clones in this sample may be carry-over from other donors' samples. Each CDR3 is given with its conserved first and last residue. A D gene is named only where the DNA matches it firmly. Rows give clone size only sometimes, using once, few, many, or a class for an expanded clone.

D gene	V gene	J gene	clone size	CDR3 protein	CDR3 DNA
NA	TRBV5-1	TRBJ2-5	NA	CASSPGPRRGETQYF	TGCGCCAGCAGCCCGGGACCCCGGAGGGGAGAGACCCAGTACTTC
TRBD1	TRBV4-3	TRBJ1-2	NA	CASSRALDRVHGYTF	TGCGCCAGCAGCCGGGCCTTAGACAGGGTGCATGGCTACACCTTC
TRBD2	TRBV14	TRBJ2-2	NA	CASSPRLAANTGELFF	TGTGCCAGCAGCCCCCGACTAGCGGCGAACACCGGGGAGCTGTTTTTT
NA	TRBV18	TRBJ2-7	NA	CASASSYEQYF	TGTGCCAGCGCTAGCTCCTACGAGCAGTACTTC
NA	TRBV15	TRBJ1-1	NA	CATSRERLVNTEAFF	TGTGCCACCAGCAGAGAGCGTTTGGTGAACACTGAAGCTTTCTTT
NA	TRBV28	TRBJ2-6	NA	CASSLEGATGANVLTF	TGTGCCAGCAGTTTGGAGGGGGCGACGGGGGCCAACGTCCTGACTTTC
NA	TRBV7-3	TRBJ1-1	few	CASSLQGQRAFF	TGTGCCAGCAGCTTACAGGGTCAGAGGGCTTTCTTT
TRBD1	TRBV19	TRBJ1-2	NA	CASSAGQPFNYGYTF	TGTGCCAGTAGTGCGGGACAGCCCTTCAACTATGGCTACACCTTC
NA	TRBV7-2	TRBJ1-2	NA	CASSVYWGGYTF	TGTGCCAGCAGCGTCTATTGGGGGGGCTACACCTTC
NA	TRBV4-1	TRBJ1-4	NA	CASSQRDGPREKLFF	TGCGCCAGCAGCCAAAGAGACGGGCCGCGGGAAAAACTGTTTTTT
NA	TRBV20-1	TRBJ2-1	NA	CSWRGDNEQFF	TGCAGCTGGCGCGGGGACAATGAGCAGTTCTTC
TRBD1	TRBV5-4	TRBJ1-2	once	CASSRDRNYGYTF	TGTGCCAGCAGCCGGGACAGAAACTATGGCTACACCTTC
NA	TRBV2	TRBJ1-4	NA	CASTRITGEKLFF	TGTGCCAGCACGAGAATTACAGGGGAAAAACTGTTTTTT
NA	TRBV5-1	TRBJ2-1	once	CASSHGGESSYNEQFF	TGCGCCAGCAGCCACGGGGGAGAGAGCTCCTACAATGAGCAGTTCTTC
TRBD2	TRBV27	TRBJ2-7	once	CASSPGTSGISYEQYF	TGTGCCAGCAGCCCCGGGACTAGCGGGATCTCCTACGAGCAGTACTTC
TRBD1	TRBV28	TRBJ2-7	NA	CASSPSGTGTSEQYF	TGTGCCAGCAGTCCATCCGGGACAGGGACTTCGGAGCAGTACTTC
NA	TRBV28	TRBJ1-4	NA	CASSLSNFEKLFF	TGTGCCAGCAGTTTATCCAATTTCGAAAAACTGTTTTTT
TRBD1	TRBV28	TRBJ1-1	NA	CAGSRLSGTGSTTEAFF	TGTGCCGGCAGCCGCCTTTCCGGGACAGGGAGTACCACTGAAGCTTTCTTT
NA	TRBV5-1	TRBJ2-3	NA	CASSLALVAAPTDTQYF	TGCGCCAGCAGCTTGGCCTTAGTGGCAGCCCCCACAGATACGCAGTATTTT
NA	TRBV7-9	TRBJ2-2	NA	CASIRGELNTGELFF	TGTGCCAGCATCAGGGGCGAACTGAACACCGGGGAGCTGTTTTTT
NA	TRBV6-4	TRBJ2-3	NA	CASSYQGTDTQYF	TGTGCCAGCAGTTATCAGGGTACAGATACGCAGTATTTT
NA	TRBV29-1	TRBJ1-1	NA	CSVGLRQRLEAFF	TGCAGCGTTGGGCTGAGACAACGCCTCGAAGCTTTCTTT
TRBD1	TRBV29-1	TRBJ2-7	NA	CSVGLQGEYEQYF	TGCAGCGTTGGTCTCCAGGGGGAATACGAGCAGTACTTC
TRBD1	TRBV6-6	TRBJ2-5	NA	CASTYARGPQETQYF	TGTGCCAGCACCTACGCTAGGGGGCCCCAAGAGACCCAGTACTTC
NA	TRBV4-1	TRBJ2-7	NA	CASSQAEGVAYEQYF	TGCGCCAGCAGCCAAGCGGAGGGGGTAGCCTACGAGCAGTACTTC
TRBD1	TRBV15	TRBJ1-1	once	CATSTGTGAGNTEAFF	TGTGCCACCAGCACTGGGACAGGGGCCGGGAACACTGAAGCTTTCTTT
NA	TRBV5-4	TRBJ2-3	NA	CASSLDSGTGPSTDTQYF	TGTGCCAGCAGCTTGGATAGCGGGACAGGTCCAAGCACAGATACGCAGTATTTT
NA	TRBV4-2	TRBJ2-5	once	CASSQVGGEETQYF	TGTGCCAGCAGCCAAGTAGGTGGCGAAGAGACCCAGTACTTC
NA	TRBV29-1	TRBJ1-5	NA	CSVRFGGPSNQPQHF	TGCAGCGTCCGGTTCGGGGGACCCAGCAATCAGCCCCAGCATTTT
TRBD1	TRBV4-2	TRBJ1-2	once	CASSQEGWTGYGYTF	TGTGCCAGCAGCCAAGAGGGATGGACAGGTTATGGCTACACCTTC
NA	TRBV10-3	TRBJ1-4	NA	CAISESTQLFFF	TGTGCCATCAGTGAGTCAACACAACTTTTCTTTTTT
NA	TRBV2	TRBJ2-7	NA	CASSRSRVISYEQYF	TGTGCCAGCAGTCGGAGCAGGGTTATCTCCTACGAGCAGTACTTC
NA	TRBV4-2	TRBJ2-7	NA	CASSQDQGFSYEQYF	TGTGCCAGCAGCCAAGATCAAGGGTTCTCCTACGAGCAGTACTTC
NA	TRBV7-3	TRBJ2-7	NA	CASSLTRNYEQYF	TGTGCCAGCAGCTTAACGAGGAATTACGAGCAGTACTTC
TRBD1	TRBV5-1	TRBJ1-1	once	CASSIRTGGEAFF	TGCGCCAGCAGCATTCGGACAGGGGGCGAAGCTTTCTTT
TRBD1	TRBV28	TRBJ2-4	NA	CASSTQGAKNIQYF	TGTGCCAGCAGTACACAGGGGGCCAAAAACATTCAGTACTTC
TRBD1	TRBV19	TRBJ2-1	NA	CASSFYRGNEQFF	TGTGCCAGTAGTTTCTACAGGGGTAATGAGCAGTTCTTC
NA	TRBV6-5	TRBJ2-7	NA	CASSRDKSYEQYF	TGTGCCAGCAGTCGGGACAAGTCCTACGAGCAGTACTTC
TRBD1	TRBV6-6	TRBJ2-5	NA	CASRATGGRETQYF	TGTGCCAGCAGAGCCACAGGGGGTCGTGAGACCCAGTACTTC
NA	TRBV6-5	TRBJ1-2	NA	CASSYGIGGYTF	TGTGCCAGCAGTTACGGTATTGGTGGCTACACCTTC
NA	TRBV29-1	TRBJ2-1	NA	CSVELRGRLSSYNEQFF	TGCAGCGTTGAATTACGGGGGCGCTTGAGCTCCTACAATGAGCAGTTCTTC
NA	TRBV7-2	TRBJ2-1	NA	CASMGISSYNEQFF	TGTGCCAGCATGGGGATCAGCTCCTACAATGAGCAGTTCTTC
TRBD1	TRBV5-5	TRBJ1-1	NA	CASSQGARDTEAFF	TGTGCCAGCAGCCAGGGGGCGCGGGACACTGAAGCTTTCTTT
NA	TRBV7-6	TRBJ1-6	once	CASSLLGGGRQSPLHF	TGTGCCAGCAGTCTTCTGGGGGGTGGTCGACAGTCACCCCTCCACTTT
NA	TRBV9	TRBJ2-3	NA	CASSERGGQGADTQYF	TGTGCCAGCAGCGAACGGGGCGGGCAGGGCGCAGATACGCAGTATTTT
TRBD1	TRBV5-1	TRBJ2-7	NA	CASSWDRQGDEQYF	TGCGCCAGCAGCTGGGACAGACAGGGGGACGAGCAGTACTTC
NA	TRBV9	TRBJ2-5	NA	CASSASGGETQYF	TGTGCCAGCAGCGCCTCCGGGGGAGAGACCCAGTACTTC
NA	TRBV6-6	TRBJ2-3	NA	CASSYPDPDTQYF	TGTGCCAGCAGTTACCCTGACCCAGATACGCAGTATTTT
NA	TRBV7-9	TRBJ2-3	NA	CASSEGTGRGDTQYF	TGTGCCAGCAGCGAAGGAACAGGGAGAGGAGATACGCAGTATTTT
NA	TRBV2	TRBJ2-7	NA	CASSGAPYEQYF	TGTGCCAGCAGTGGGGCACCATACGAGCAGTACTTC
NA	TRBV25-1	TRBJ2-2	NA	CASSESNGELFF	TGTGCCAGCAGTGAATCGAACGGGGAGCTGTTTTTT
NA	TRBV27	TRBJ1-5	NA	CASSFYLGGQPQHF	TGTGCCAGCAGTTTTTACTTGGGGGGCCAGCCCCAGCATTTT
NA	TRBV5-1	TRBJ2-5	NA	CASSRLFAETQYF	TGCGCCAGCAGCCGTTTGTTCGCCGAGACCCAGTACTTC
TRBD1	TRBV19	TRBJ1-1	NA	CASSTKQGLQNTEAFF	TGTGCCAGTAGTACTAAACAGGGGCTACAAAACACTGAAGCTTTCTTT
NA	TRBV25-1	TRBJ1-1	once	CASSELGAGGTEAFF	TGTGCCAGCAGTGAATTGGGGGCGGGTGGCACTGAAGCTTTCTTT
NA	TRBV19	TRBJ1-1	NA	CASRRQSLNTEAFF	TGTGCCAGTAGAAGACAGAGCCTGAACACTGAAGCTTTCTTT
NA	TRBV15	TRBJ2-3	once	CATSRDGRGRTDTQYF	TGTGCCACCAGCAGAGATGGTCGGGGACGCACAGATACGCAGTATTTT